This T cell receptor (beta chain) came from a study of CD8+CD57+ T cells in acquired aplastic anemia. CD8+CD57+ cell expansion had been shown by flow cytometry in patients chosen for sequencing. This CDR3 comprises 13 residues. V lost 2 bases and J 8 bases, leaving 10 bases between the germline ends. Germline V gene data show CDR1 as SGHTA and CDR2 as FQGNSA. Genomic DNA acted as the template from which TCR beta VDJ combination and CDR3 sequence profiling were carried out. TCRdb ran MiXCR on the reads and lists one entry per CDR3 protein. The top ten hold under 60% of the sample, which has 200,000 or so distinct CDR3 sequences, about 60% seen once. This clonotype was observed a few times.

The V gene is TRBV7-2, the J gene TRBJ1-3, with D unresolved. The sequenced sample was sorted CD4+, CD8+, or CD8+CD57+ T cells (not recorded which) from PBMCs. The source is a human donor with aplastic anemia. The chain's CDR3 is CASSLTQLDTIYF. The DNA for the CDR3 is TGTGCCAGCAGCTTAACGCAGTTGGACACCATATATTTT.